This entry is about one TCR beta chain. With random hexamers, reverse transcription was performed on 0.5 to 1 ug of RNA. TCRdb re-called the immunoSEQ multiplex PCR reads with MiXCR, one entry per CDR3 protein. Of roughly 50,000 distinct CDR3 sequences listed, roughly 93% are singletons. The data were obtained in a study of CD8 T cells in Susac syndrome. V gave up 9 bases and J gave up 2 bases; unmatched junction bases: 11. This CDR3 region has 15 residues. In germline, CDR1 is SGHRS, CDR2 YFSETQ. The chain recombines TRBV5-1 with TRBJ1-5, with 7 positions matching TRBD1. This TCR came from a human donor in good health. Sequenced sample: CD8+ T cells from PBMCs. Here the CDR3 DNA reads TGCGCCATTCCCCGTGTAGGGGGCCGCAATCAGCCCCAGCATTTT. It encodes CAIPRVGGRNQPQHF. The variable domain in full, completed from reference TRBV5-1 and TRBJ1-5, reads KAGVTQTPRYLIKTRGQQVTLSCSPISGHRSVSWYQQTPGQGLQFLFEYFSETQRNKGNFPGRFSGRQFSNSRSEMNVSTLELGDSALYLCAIPRVGGRNQPQHFGDGTRLSIL.